These T cell receptor beta chains were read from a single sample in a study of prognosis after radiotherapy for stage I lung cancer. TCRdb analysed the multiplex PCR reads with MiXCR anew, one entry per CDR3 protein. The data hold some 39,000 distinct CDR3 sequences, with approximately 25% observed a single time. The sequencing here drew on PBMCs, taken before or after stereotactic body radiation therapy (not recorded which). The receptors originated from a donor aged 50 or older with non-small cell lung cancer. CDR3s include the opening cysteine and the closing phenylalanine or tryptophan. Each record gives: V gene, J gene, CDR3 protein.

v_call: TRBV15; j_call: TRBJ2-7; cdr3_aa: CATSREGQGGEQYF
v_call: TRBV5-1; j_call: TRBJ1-2; cdr3_aa: CASSFSGGGQDGYTF
v_call: TRBV20-1; j_call: TRBJ2-7; cdr3_aa: CSARARSGRGVEQYF
v_call: TRBV4-2; j_call: TRBJ2-7; cdr3_aa: CASSRNLEAEQYF
v_call: TRBV30; j_call: TRBJ1-2; cdr3_aa: CAWSPTGSYGYTF
v_call: TRBV11-2; j_call: TRBJ2-1; cdr3_aa: CASSPRAWGGVEQFF
v_call: TRBV9; j_call: TRBJ2-2; cdr3_aa: CASSVTGQGGAGELFF
v_call: TRBV5-1; j_call: TRBJ2-3; cdr3_aa: CASSSSGVTDTQYF
v_call: TRBV11-3; j_call: TRBJ2-2; cdr3_aa: CASSLRTSGGTGELFF
v_call: TRBV30; j_call: TRBJ2-6; cdr3_aa: CAWRGQGSGANVLTF
v_call: TRBV20-1; j_call: TRBJ2-7; cdr3_aa: CSALGIRGEQNF
v_call: TRBV7-3; j_call: TRBJ2-2; cdr3_aa: CASSTTMSGELFF
v_call: TRBV29-1; j_call: TRBJ2-6; cdr3_aa: CSVDSGANVLTF
v_call: TRBV29-1; j_call: TRBJ2-3; cdr3_aa: CSVVRPGTDTQYF
v_call: TRBV2; j_call: TRBJ2-5; cdr3_aa: CASSDSAGGETQYF
v_call: TRBV4-1; j_call: TRBJ2-5; cdr3_aa: CASSQEPHWASGDQETQYF
v_call: TRBV7-9; j_call: TRBJ2-4; cdr3_aa: CASSLRDRPSGGNIQYF
v_call: TRBV3-1; j_call: TRBJ1-1; cdr3_aa: CASTLRGQNTEAFF
v_call: TRBV5-1; j_call: TRBJ2-1; cdr3_aa: CASSLQGNEQFF
v_call: TRBV6-2/TRBV6-3; j_call: TRBJ1-1; cdr3_aa: CASSYKLRGRGGTEAFF
v_call: TRBV20-1; j_call: TRBJ2-7; cdr3_aa: CSALGTRGEQYF
v_call: TRBV5-8; j_call: TRBJ2-7; cdr3_aa: CASSLNPGQGFAEQYF
v_call: TRBV19; j_call: TRBJ2-7; cdr3_aa: CASRGTGFDEQYF
v_call: TRBV24-1; j_call: TRBJ2-3; cdr3_aa: CATSEPPVLAGGSTQYF
v_call: TRBV12-3/TRBV12-4; j_call: TRBJ2-2; cdr3_aa: CASSFRGWELFF
v_call: TRBV7-3; j_call: TRBJ1-1; cdr3_aa: CASSLTGGWRTEAFF
v_call: TRBV15; j_call: TRBJ1-6; cdr3_aa: CATSRDPGPPLHF
v_call: TRBV7-8; j_call: TRBJ1-2; cdr3_aa: CASSSDTFYTF
v_call: TRBV14; j_call: TRBJ2-3; cdr3_aa: CASSQDPAGSSTDTQYF
v_call: TRBV20-1; j_call: TRBJ1-1; cdr3_aa: CSARDEGGTGNTEAFF
v_call: TRBV9; j_call: TRBJ2-1; cdr3_aa: CASSGATSGIYNEQFF
v_call: TRBV30; j_call: TRBJ2-7; cdr3_aa: CAWRTGGSYEQYF
v_call: TRBV27; j_call: TRBJ1-2; cdr3_aa: CASSFEGNYGYTF
v_call: TRBV11-2; j_call: TRBJ2-6; cdr3_aa: CATQGGGGSVMGANVLTF
v_call: TRBV4-1; j_call: TRBJ2-5; cdr3_aa: CASSQAGLALETQNF
v_call: TRBV12-3/TRBV12-4; j_call: TRBJ1-5; cdr3_aa: CASSFQINQPQHF
v_call: TRBV9; j_call: TRBJ2-6; cdr3_aa: CASSAIRTGANVLTF
v_call: TRBV5-1; j_call: TRBJ1-1; cdr3_aa: CASSLGRIRTEAFF
v_call: TRBV27; j_call: TRBJ2-6; cdr3_aa: CASSFRGTGANVLTF
v_call: TRBV10-3; j_call: TRBJ2-2; cdr3_aa: CATSPTGTRTPGELFF
v_call: TRBV20-1; j_call: TRBJ2-2; cdr3_aa: CSARDGELLAGGPATGELFF
v_call: TRBV3-1; j_call: TRBJ1-2; cdr3_aa: CASSHSSPGTGAAAYGYTF
v_call: TRBV5-1; j_call: TRBJ1-6; cdr3_aa: CASSISGTALFSPLHF
v_call: TRBV7-9; j_call: -; cdr3_aa: CASSPPIYGYTF
v_call: TRBV12-3/TRBV12-4; j_call: TRBJ1-2; cdr3_aa: CASSLQGTGPYGYTF
v_call: TRBV3-1; j_call: TRBJ2-7; cdr3_aa: CASSGFGGAGEQYF
v_call: TRBV6-1; j_call: TRBJ2-1; cdr3_aa: CASAAGGSSYNEQFF
v_call: TRBV20-1; j_call: TRBJ2-7; cdr3_aa: CSARDTLSADRGRPYEQYF
v_call: TRBV27; j_call: TRBJ2-1; cdr3_aa: CSSRWTWDNEQFF
v_call: TRBV6-1; j_call: TRBJ2-2; cdr3_aa: CASTPPGLNTGELFF
v_call: TRBV20-1; j_call: TRBJ2-7; cdr3_aa: CSAPVAGASYEQYF
v_call: TRBV9; j_call: TRBJ2-7; cdr3_aa: CASSVSGDYSYEQYF
v_call: TRBV5-6; j_call: TRBJ2-1; cdr3_aa: CASSLAQRRVNNEQFF
v_call: TRBV4-2; j_call: TRBJ1-2; cdr3_aa: CASSQDPGGRGRDGYTF
v_call: TRBV12-3/TRBV12-4; j_call: TRBJ2-1; cdr3_aa: CASRARGDYNEQFF
v_call: TRBV10-2; j_call: TRBJ2-3; cdr3_aa: CASSERVPTDTQYF
v_call: TRBV20-1; j_call: TRBJ1-2; cdr3_aa: CSAGGTNYGYTF
v_call: TRBV20-1; j_call: TRBJ2-5; cdr3_aa: CSAARGDQETQYF
v_call: TRBV11-2; j_call: TRBJ2-5; cdr3_aa: CASSPNRALQETQYF
v_call: TRBV5-1; j_call: TRBJ2-3; cdr3_aa: CASSRVVRSETHTQYF